The next 14 T cell receptor beta chains were all read from a single sample in a study of technical replicates of blood from four donors (dated by TCRdb to about 2017). Library preparation employed the immunoSEQ multiplex PCR assay. This immuneACCESS table, as held by TCRdb, lists in-frame sequences with V and J called but not all clones. Of the missing ones, under half trace to an unresolved V gene in checked studies; the others have no known cause. The sample contains some 12,000 clones, roughly 94% of them found a single time. The ten largest clones add up to 6.5% to 7.5% of the sample. Input material: PBMCs. The receptors were sampled from a human donor in good health.

In its sample, this clone was seen once. This sequence joins TRBV15 and TRBJ2-5, with no clear D. CDR3 size: 14 residues. In germline, CDR1 is LNHNV, CDR2 YYDKDF (reference sequence). Trimming cost V 0 bases and J 4 bases, with 9 bases left between them. In DNA form, the CDR3 reads TGTGCCACCAGCAGAGATCATCGCAGAGAGACCCAGTACTTC. The encoded protein is CATSRDHRRETQYF.

DNA for the CDR3: TGTGCCAGCAGCTGGCCTAGCGGGGAGACGGACGGGGAGCTGTTTTTT. This translates into CASSWPSGETDGELFF. V and J are TRBV7-9 and TRBJ2-2; TRBD2 matches 9 bases. Germline CDR1 SEHNR, CDR2 FQNEAQ (reference sequence). Trimming at V came to 4 bases and at J to 7 bases, leaving 10 bases not matched to a gene. The CDR3 is made up of 16 amino acids.

This chain links TRBV28 with TRBJ2-4; D is unclear. The CDR3 sequence is 14 residues long. V was cut by 1 base and J by 9 bases, with 13 bases left in between. Germline CDR1 is MDHEN and CDR2 is SYDVKM. CDR3 amino acids: CASSLLDQRRIQYF. CDR3 DNA sequence: TGTGCCAGCAGTTTATTAGACCAGCGCCGCATTCAGTACTTC.

The CDR3 DNA reads as TGTGCCAGCAGCCCACGGGTGCCTCTCTACGAGCAGTACTTC. Encoded protein: CASSPRVPLYEQYF. J is TRBJ2-7 and V is TRBV6-6; the D is unclear. Trimming pared 6 bases from V and 3 bases from J, leaving 15 bases between. The germline gives CDR1 MNHNY, CDR2 SVGAGI (reference sequence). This CDR3 has 14 amino acids.

The J gene is TRBJ1-5, the V gene TRBV30; 7 bases line up with TRBD1. The V segment lost 2 bases and the J segment 6 bases; nucleotides outside the gene matches: 7. The germline gives CDR1 GTSNPN, CDR2 SVGIG (reference sequence). The CDR3 length is 14 residues. CDR3 residues: CAWSTGTGVQPQHF. The CDR3, as DNA: TGTGCCTGGAGTACGGGCACAGGGGTTCAGCCCCAGCATTTT. Based on the CDR3 plus reference TRBV30 and TRBJ1-5, the full variable domain is SQTIHQWPATLVQPVGSPLSLECTVEGTSNPNLYWYRQAAGRGLQLLFYSVGIGQISSEVPQNLSASRPQDRQFILSSKKLLLSDSGFYLCAWSTGTGVQPQHFGDGTRLSIL.

V and J are TRBV6-5 and TRBJ2-1, with TRBD2 matching 12 bases. CDR3 length equals 15 residues. Looked up from germline, CDR1 is MNHEY and CDR2 is SVGAGI. The trim removed 4 bases at V and 7 bases at J, leaving 5 bases unmatched. CDR3 DNA: TGTGCCAGCAGTTTGACTAGCGGGAGTATAAATGAGCAGTTCTTC. Amino acids: CASSLTSGSINEQFF.

The chain has TRBV10-3 and TRBJ2-7; TRBD1 matches 10 bases. Germline CDR1 and CDR2: ENHRY and SYGVKD. V shed 2 bases and J 3 bases; nucleotides not matched to a gene: 4. CDR3 length: 15 amino acids. Written as DNA, the CDR3 is TGTGCCATCAGTGAGGGGGACAGGGGAATCTACGAGCAGTACTTC. As protein: CAISEGDRGIYEQYF.

The rearrangement uses TRBV6-1 and TRBJ1-5, with a weak D call TRBD1 (6 bases). The germline V and J ends were trimmed by 4 bases and 2 bases, with 15 bases remaining between them. The length of the CDR3 is 16 residues. The germline V gene encodes CDR1 MNHNS and CDR2 SASEGT. DNA for the CDR3: TGTGCCAGCAGTGCCAATCGTAGACAGGGCAATCAGCCCCAGCATTTT. It yields the protein CASSANRRQGNQPQHF.

This rearrangement joins TRBV6-5 to TRBJ2-1, with no clear D. The germline gives CDR1 MNHEY, CDR2 SVGAGI. The CDR3 is 11 residues long. The V end lost 8 bases, the J end lost 8 bases, and 10 bases lay between the germline ends. CDR3 protein: CASGQPHEQFF. The CDR3 nucleotides read TGTGCCAGCGGGCAGCCTCATGAGCAGTTCTTC.

This chain links TRBV7-2 with TRBJ2-1; 10 bases are shared with TRBD2. The germline V gene has CDR1 SGHTA and CDR2 FQGNSA. The CDR3 has 15 residues. V shed 3 bases, J shed 5 bases, and the junction held 4 bases outside the gene matches. DNA of the CDR3: TGTGCCAGCAGCTTTAGCGGGAGGCCCAACAATGAGCAGTTCTTC. Its translation is CASSFSGRPNNEQFF.

This chain connects TRBV30 to TRBJ1-6, with 8 bases fitting TRBD1. The CDR3 loop spans 15 amino acids. J lost 5 bases, V lost 3 bases, and 6 bases had no gene match. Germline CDR1 is GTSNPN and CDR2 is SVGIG (reference sequence). The CDR3 here is CAWRGGDRNNSPLHF. Here the CDR3 DNA reads TGTGCCTGGAGAGGCGGGGACAGGAATAATTCACCCCTCCACTTT.

The chain joins TRBV19 to TRBJ2-3; 7 bases fit TRBD2. The CDR3 has 16 amino acids. Germline CDR1 LNHDA, CDR2 SQIVND (reference sequence). The J segment lost 2 bases and the V segment lost 2 bases, leaving 7 bases of the junction unmatched. CDR3 coding DNA: TGTGCCAGTAGTATATATACGAGCGGGGACACAGATACGCAGTATTTT. Translation gives CASSIYTSGDTDTQYF.

V and J are TRBV5-6 and TRBJ2-7, with 7 bases fitting TRBD2. V shed 0 bases, J shed 3 bases, and the junction held 9 bases outside the gene matches. The germline V gene encodes CDR1 SGHDT and CDR2 YYEEEE. The CDR3 contains 16 residues. For the CDR3, the DNA is TGTGCCAGCAGCTTGGCATCTAGCGGAAAAAACTACGAGCAGTACTTC. Protein: CASSLASSGKNYEQYF. Full variable domain (rest looked up from reference TRBV5-6 and TRBJ2-7): DAGVTQSPTHLIKTRGQQVTLRCSPKSGHDTVSWYQQALGQGPQFIFQYYEEEERQRGNFPDRFSGHQFPNYSSELNVNALLLGDSALYLCASSLASSGKNYEQYFGPGTRLTVT.

V is TRBV6-5 and J is TRBJ2-3; tentatively, D is TRBD2 (5 bases). The CDR3 spans 14 residues. Per germline, CDR1 MNHEY and CDR2 SVGAGI. Trimming removed 10 bases from V and 0 bases from J, with 14 bases in between. In nucleotides, the CDR3 is TGTGCCACCAAAACGGGGAAGAGCACAGATACGCAGTATTTT. Translated, it gives CATKTGKSTDTQYF.